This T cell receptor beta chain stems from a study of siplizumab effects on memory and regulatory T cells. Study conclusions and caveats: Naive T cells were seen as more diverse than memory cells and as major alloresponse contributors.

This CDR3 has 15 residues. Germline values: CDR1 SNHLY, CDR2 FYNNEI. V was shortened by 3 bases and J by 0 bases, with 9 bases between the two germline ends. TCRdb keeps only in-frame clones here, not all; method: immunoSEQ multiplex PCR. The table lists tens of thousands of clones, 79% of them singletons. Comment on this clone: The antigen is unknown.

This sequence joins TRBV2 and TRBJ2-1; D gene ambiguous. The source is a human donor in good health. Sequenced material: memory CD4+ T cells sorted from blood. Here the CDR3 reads CASSDGWDSYNEQFF. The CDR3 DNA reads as TGTGCCAGCAGTGATGGCTGGGACTCCTACAATGAGCAGTTCTTC.